The clone carrying this T cell receptor (beta chain) is a singleton in its sample. The antigen is unknown. This sample includes further DNA sequences coding for the same CDR3. The data belong to a study of cytomegalovirus exposure and HLA in healthy donors. Findings and caveats of the study: Most sequenced TCRs were rare (though some public TCRs occurred in many donors). Later analysis identified several of the most significant clusters that appeared linked to common viral pathogens. Prior analysis indicated that the majority of TCR beta V segments exhibited productivity approximately 87% or approximately 30% of the time.

A multiplex PCR was run with 60 Vbeta primers and 13 Jbeta primers. Clones were sequenced by immunoSEQ multiplex PCR, and TCRdb holds only the in-frame ones, with some missing. The sample records some 120,000 clones, 65% to 75% being singletons. Nominal health characterized the donors when sampled, though unrecorded immune exposures were likely. The receptor comes from a middle-aged man in good health and CMV-seropositive. The sequenced material came from PBMCs.

The CDR3 spells CASSPDRDYGYTF. The CDR3 coding sequence is TGTGCCAGCAGCCCGGACAGGGATTATGGCTACACCTTC. The rearrangement uses TRBV14 and TRBJ1-2; TRBD1 aligns across 8 bases. CDR1 is SGHDN and CDR2 is FVKESK in the germline V gene. J was trimmed by 5 bases and V by 4 bases; bases with no gene match: 3. This CDR3 is 13 amino acids long.